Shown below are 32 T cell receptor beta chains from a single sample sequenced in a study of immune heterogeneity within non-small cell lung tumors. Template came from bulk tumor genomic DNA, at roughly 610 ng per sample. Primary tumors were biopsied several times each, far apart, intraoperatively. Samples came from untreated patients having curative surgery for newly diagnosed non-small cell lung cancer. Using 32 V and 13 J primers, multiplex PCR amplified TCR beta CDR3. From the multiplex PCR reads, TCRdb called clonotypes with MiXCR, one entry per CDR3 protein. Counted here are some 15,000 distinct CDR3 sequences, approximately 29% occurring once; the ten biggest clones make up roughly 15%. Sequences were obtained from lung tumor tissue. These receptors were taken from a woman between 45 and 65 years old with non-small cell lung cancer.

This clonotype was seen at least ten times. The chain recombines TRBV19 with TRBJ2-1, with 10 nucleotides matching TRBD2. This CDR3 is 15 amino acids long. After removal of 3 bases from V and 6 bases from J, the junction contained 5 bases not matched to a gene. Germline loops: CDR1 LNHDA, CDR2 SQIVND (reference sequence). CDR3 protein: CASSIGTSESNEQFF. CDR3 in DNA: TGTGCCAGTAGTATTGGGACTAGCGAGAGCAATGAGCAGTTCTTC.

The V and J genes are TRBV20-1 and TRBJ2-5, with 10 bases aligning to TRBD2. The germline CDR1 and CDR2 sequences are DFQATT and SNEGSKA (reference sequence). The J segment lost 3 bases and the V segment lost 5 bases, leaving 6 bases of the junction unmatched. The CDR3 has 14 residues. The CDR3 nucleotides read TGCAGTGCTCAAGCCGGACTAGCGGAAGAGACCCAGTACTTC. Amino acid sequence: CSAQAGLAEETQYF.

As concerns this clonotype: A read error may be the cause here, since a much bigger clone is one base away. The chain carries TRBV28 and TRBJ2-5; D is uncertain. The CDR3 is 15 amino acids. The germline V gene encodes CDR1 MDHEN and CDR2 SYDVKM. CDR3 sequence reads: CAISLGWAEQETQYF. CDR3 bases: TGTGCCATCAGTTTGGGTTGGGCAGAGCAAGAGACCCAGTACTTC.

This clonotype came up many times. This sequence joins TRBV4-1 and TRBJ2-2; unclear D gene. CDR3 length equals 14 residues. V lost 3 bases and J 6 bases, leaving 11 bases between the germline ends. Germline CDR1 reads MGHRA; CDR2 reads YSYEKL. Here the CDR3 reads CASSHGLGSGELFF. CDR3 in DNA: TGCGCCAGCAGCCACGGCCTGGGGTCCGGGGAGCTGTTTTTT.

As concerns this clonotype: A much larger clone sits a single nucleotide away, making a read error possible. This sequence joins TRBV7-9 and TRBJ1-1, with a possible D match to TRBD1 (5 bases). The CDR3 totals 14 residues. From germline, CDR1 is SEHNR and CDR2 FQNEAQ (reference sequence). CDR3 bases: TGTGCCAGCAGCGAAGGACATCCGAACACTGAATCTTTCTTT. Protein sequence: CASSEGHPNTESFF.

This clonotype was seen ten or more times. The CDR3 DNA is TGTGCCAGCAGTTCGACAGGGTTTGGGGCCAACGTCCTGACTTTC. It translates to CASSSTGFGANVLTF. The rearrangement uses TRBV12-3 or TRBV12-4 and TRBJ2-6; 7 bases are a match to TRBD1. Trimming removed 4 bases from V and 3 bases from J; junction bases left unmatched: 3. The CDR3 spans 15 residues.

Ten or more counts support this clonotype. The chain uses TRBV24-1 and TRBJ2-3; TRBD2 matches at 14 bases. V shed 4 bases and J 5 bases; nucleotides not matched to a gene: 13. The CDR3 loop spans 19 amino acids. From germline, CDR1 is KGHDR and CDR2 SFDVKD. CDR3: CATSEPAPGLAGVLDTQYF. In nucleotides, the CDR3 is TGTGCCACCAGTGAACCCGCCCCGGGACTAGCGGGGGTGCTAGATACGCAGTATTTT.

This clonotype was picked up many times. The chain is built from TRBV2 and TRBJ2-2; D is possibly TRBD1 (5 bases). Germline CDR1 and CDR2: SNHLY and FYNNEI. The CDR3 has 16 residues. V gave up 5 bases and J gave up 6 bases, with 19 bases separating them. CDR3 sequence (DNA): TGTGCCAGCAGTCGTTTTGAGGACGCAGGGTCCGGGGAGCTGTTTTTT. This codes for CASSRFEDAGSGELFF.

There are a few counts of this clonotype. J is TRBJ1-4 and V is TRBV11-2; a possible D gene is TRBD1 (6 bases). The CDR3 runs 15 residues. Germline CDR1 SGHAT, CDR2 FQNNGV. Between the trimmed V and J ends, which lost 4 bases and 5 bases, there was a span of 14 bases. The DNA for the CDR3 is TGTGCCAGCAGCTCCTCAGGGGCGTGGAATGAAAAACTGTTTTTT. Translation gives CASSSSGAWNEKLFF.

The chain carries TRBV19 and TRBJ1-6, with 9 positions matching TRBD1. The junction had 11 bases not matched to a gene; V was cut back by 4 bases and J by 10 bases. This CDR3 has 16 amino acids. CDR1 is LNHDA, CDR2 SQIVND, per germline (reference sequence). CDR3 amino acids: CASSRRSDRGGSPLHF. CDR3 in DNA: TGTGCCAGTAGTAGAAGATCGGACAGGGGTGGCTCACCCCTCCACTTT.

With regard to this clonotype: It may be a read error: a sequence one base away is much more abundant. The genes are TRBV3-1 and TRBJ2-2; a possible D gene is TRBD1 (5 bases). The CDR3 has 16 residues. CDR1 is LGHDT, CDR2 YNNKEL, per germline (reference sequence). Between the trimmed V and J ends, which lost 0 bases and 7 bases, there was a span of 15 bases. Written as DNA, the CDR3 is TGTGCCAGCAGCCAAGAAGGCTTTCAGGGCTACGGGGAGCTGTTTTTT. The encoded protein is CASSQEGFQGYGELFF.

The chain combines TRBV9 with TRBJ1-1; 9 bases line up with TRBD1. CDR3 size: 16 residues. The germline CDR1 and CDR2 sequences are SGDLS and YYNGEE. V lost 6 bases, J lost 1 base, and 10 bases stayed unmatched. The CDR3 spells CASMPGQGVGNTEAFF. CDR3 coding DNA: TGTGCCAGCATGCCGGGACAGGGAGTGGGGAACACTGAAGCTTTCTTT.

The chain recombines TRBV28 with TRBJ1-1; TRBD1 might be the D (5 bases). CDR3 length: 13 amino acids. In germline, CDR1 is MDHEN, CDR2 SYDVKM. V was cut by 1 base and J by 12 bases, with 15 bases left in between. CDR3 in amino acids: CASSLYRLGATFF. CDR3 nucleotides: TGTGCCAGCAGTTTATACCGCCTCGGGGCAACTTTCTTT.

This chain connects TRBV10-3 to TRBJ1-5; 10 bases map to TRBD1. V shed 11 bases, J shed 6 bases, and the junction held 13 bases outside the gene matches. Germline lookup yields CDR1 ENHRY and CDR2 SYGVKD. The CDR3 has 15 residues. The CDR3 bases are TGTGCCTCAAAAGGGGGGACAGGGGCAGGTCAGCCCCAGCATTTT. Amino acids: CASKGGTGAGQPQHF.

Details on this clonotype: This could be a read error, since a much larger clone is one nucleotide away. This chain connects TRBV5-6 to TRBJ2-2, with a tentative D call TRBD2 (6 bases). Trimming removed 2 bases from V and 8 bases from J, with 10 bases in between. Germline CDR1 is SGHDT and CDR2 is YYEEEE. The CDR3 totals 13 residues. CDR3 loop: CASSFGGTGELFF. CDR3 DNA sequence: TGTGCCAGCAGCTTCGGAGGGACGGGGGAGCTGTTTTTT.

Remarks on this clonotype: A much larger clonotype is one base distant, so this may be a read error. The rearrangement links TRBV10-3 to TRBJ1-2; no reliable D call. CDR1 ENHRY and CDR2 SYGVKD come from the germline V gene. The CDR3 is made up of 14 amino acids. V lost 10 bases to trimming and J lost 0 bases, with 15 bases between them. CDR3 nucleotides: TGTGCCACCACTGGGAGGATGGCTAACTATGGCTACACCTTC. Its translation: CATTGRMANYGYTF.

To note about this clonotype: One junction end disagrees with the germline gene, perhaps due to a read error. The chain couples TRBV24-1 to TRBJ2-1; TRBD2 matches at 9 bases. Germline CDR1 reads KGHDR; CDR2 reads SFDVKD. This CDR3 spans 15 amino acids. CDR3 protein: CATNDLKREEGEQFF. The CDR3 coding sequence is TGTGCCACCAATGATTTGAAGCGGGAGGAGGGTGAGCAGTTCTTC.

The CDR3 here is CSARKGLGLGYEQYF. The CDR3 bases are TGCAGTGCTAGAAAGGGCTTGGGTCTTGGCTACGAGCAGTACTTC. V usage is TRBV20-1 and J usage is TRBJ2-7; D unclear. Germline V gene data show CDR1 as DFQATT and CDR2 as SNEGSKA (reference sequence). V gave up 2 bases and J gave up 3 bases, with 17 bases separating them. The CDR3 spans 15 residues.

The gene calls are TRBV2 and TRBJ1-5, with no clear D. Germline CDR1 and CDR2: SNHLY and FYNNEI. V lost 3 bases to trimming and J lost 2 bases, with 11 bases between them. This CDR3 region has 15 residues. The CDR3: CASSEGSLGNQPQHF. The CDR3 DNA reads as TGTGCCAGCAGTGAGGGCAGCCTTGGCAATCAGCCCCAGCATTTT. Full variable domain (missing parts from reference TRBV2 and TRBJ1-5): EPEVTQTPSHQVTQMGQEVILRCVPISNHLYFYWYRQILGQKVEFLVSFYNNEISEKSEIFDDQFSVERPDGSNFTLKIRSTKLEDSAMYFCASSEGSLGNQPQHFGDGTRLSIL.

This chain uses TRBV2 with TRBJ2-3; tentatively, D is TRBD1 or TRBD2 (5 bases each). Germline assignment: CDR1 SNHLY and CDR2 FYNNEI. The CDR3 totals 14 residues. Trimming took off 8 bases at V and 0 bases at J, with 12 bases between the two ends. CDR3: CASLTRDSTDTQYF. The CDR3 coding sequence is TGTGCCAGCCTGACAAGGGACAGCACAGATACGCAGTATTTT.

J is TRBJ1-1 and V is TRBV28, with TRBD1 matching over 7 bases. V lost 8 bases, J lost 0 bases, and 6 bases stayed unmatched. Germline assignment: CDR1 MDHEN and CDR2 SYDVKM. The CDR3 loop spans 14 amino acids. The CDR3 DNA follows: TGTGCCAGCCGAACAGGGGACTTGAACACTGAAGCTTTCTTT. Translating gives CASRTGDLNTEAFF.

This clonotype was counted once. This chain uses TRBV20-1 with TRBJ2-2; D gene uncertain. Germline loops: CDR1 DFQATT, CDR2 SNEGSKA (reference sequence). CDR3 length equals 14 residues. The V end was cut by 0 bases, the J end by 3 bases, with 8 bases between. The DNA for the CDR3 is TGCAGTGCTAGAGACAGCCGGGACACCGGGGAGCTGTTTTTT. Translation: CSARDSRDTGELFF.

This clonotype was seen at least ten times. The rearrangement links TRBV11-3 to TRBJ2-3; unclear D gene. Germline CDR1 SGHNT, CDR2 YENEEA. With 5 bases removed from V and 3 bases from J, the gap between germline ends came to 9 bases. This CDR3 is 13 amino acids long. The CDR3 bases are TGTGCCAGCAGCCCCCAACCGACAGATACGCAGTATTTT. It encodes CASSPQPTDTQYF.

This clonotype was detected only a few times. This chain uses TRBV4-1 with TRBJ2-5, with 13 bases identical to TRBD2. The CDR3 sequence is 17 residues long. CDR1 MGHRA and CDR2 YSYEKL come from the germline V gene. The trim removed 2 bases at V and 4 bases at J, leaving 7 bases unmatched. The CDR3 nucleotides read TGCGCCAGCAGCCAACTCGGACTAGCGGGAGTCTCAGAGACCCAGTACTTC. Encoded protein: CASSQLGLAGVSETQYF.

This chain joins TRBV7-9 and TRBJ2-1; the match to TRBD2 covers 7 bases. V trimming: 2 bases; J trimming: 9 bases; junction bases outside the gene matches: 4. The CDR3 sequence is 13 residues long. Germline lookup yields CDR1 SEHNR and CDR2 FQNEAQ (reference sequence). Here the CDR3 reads CASSLRREVEQFF. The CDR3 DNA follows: TGTGCCAGCAGCTTACGACGGGAGGTTGAGCAGTTCTTC.

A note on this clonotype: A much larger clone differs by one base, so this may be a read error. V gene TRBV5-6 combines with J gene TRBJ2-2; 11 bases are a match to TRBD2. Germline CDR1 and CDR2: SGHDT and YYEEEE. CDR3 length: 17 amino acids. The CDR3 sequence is CSSSLGLAEGSTGELFF. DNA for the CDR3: TGTTCCAGCAGCTTGGGACTAGCGGAGGGGAGCACCGGGGAGCTGTTTTTT.

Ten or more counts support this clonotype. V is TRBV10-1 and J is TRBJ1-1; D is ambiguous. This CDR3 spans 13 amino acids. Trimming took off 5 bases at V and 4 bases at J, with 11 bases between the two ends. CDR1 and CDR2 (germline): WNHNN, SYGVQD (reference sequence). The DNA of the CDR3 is TGCGCCAGCAGTAAACCTGGCGGCACTGAAGCTTTCTTT. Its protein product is CASSKPGGTEAFF.

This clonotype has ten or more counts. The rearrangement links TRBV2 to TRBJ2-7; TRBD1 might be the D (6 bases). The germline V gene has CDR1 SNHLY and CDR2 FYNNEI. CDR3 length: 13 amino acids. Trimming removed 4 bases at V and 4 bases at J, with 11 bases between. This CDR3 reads CASSGDNEYEQYF. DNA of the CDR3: TGTGCCAGCAGTGGGGACAACGAGTACGAGCAGTACTTC.

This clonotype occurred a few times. The CDR3 reads CAISEATRPTGGAKVTEAFF. The CDR3, as DNA: TGTGCCATCAGTGAGGCAACACGACCTACAGGGGGGGCCAAGGTAACTGAAGCTTTCTTT. The chain employs TRBV10-3 and TRBJ1-1; 8 bases are a match to TRBD1. The V and J ends lost 2 bases and 5 bases, in that order; junction bases with no gene match: 22. CDR3 length equals 20 residues. Looked up from germline, CDR1 is ENHRY and CDR2 is SYGVKD.

The CDR3 nucleotides read TGTGCCATCAAGGGTAGCGGGAGCGGGTACTACAATGAGCAGTTCTTC. As protein: CAIKGSGSGYYNEQFF. The V call is TRBV10-3, the J call TRBJ2-1, with TRBD2 matching 9 bases. Germline V gene data show CDR1 as ENHRY and CDR2 as SYGVKD. J gave up 3 bases and V 7 bases, and 10 bases lay outside the gene matches. The CDR3 consists of 16 residues.

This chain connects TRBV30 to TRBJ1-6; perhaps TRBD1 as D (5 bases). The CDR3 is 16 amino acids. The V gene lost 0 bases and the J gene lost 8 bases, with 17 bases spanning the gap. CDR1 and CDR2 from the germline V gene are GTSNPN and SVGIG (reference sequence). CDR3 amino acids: CAWSVLGRGRDSPLHF. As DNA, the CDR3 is TGTGCCTGGAGTGTACTAGGTAGGGGTCGTGATTCACCCCTCCACTTT.

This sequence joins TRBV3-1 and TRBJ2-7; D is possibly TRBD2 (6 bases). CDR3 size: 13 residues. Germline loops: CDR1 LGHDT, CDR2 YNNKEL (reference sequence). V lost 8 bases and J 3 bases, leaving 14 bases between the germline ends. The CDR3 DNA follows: TGTGCCAGCCACCTCCTGACTAGCTACGAGCAGTACTTC. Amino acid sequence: CASHLLTSYEQYF.